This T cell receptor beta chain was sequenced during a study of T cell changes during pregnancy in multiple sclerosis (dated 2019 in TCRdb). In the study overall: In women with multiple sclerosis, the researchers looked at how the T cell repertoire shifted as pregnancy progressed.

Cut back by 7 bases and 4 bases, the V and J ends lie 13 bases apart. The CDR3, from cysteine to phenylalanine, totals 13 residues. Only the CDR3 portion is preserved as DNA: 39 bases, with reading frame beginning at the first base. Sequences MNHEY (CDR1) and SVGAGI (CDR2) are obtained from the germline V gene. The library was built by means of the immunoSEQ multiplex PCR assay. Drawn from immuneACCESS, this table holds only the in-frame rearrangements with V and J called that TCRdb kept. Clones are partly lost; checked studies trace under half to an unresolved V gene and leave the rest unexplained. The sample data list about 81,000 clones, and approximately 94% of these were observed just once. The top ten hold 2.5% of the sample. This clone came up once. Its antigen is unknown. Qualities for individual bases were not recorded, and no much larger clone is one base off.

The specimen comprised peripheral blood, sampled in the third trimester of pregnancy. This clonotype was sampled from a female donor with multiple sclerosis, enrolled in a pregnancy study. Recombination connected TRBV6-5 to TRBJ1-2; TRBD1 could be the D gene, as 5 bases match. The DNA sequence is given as TGTGCCAGCAAAAGGGAGGGGTTCTATGGCTACACCTTC. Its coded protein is CASKREGFYGYTF.